The present entry profiles one T cell receptor (beta chain) with its context. Its target is unknown. Repertoires were generated with immunoSEQ multiplex PCR, while TCRdb's copy carries only in-frame clones and drops some. Of 65,000 to 80,000 clones listed, approximately 91% are singletons. The data derive from a study of OX40 agonist ivuxolimab in advanced cancers. Per the germline V gene, CDR1 is SEHNR and CDR2 is FQNEAQ (reference sequence). The CDR3 totals 15 residues. Germline trimming cut 5 bases from V and 0 bases from J; bases unmatched to any gene: 7. General study findings and limits: Certain nonresponders additionally had low normalized T-cell clonal expansion.

The sample consisted of CD4+ or CD8+ T cells sorted from blood, taken in a trial of the OX40 agonist ivuxolimab. The TCR was taken from an adult with an advanced solid tumor such as melanoma, head and neck, liver or kidney cancer. The rearrangement uses TRBV7-9 and TRBJ2-7, with 7 bases matching TRBD1. The CDR3 sequence is CASSPPGTASYEQYF. The CDR3 DNA sequence: TGTGCCAGCAGCCCCCCCGGGACAGCCTCCTACGAGCAGTACTTC.